The 24 T cell receptor beta chains below were found in one sample sequenced in a study of OX40 agonist ivuxolimab in advanced cancers. Produced via immunoSEQ multiplex PCR; TCRdb's table is partial and in-frame only. The repertoire includes about 24,000 clones, about 90% of them detected once, and 9.5% to 10% sits in the top ten. Sequences were derived from CD4+ or CD8+ T cells sorted from blood, sampled in a trial of the OX40 agonist ivuxolimab. These TCRs come from an adult with an advanced solid tumor such as melanoma, head and neck, liver or kidney cancer.

This clone turned up a few times. This chain joins TRBV7-3 and TRBJ2-7; a weak D match, TRBD2 (6 bases). Trimming left V 0 bases short and J 0 bases short, with 12 bases between. The CDR3 is 16 amino acids. CDR1 and CDR2 (germline): SGHTA, FQGTGA. CDR3 bases: TGTGCCAGCAGCTTAACCGGGGGAGTAAGCTCCTACGAGCAGTACTTC. It specifies CASSLTGGVSSYEQYF.

The rearrangement joins TRBV2 to TRBJ1-5; TRBD1 agrees at 9 bases. The CDR3 covers 15 residues. Germline V gives CDR1 SNHLY, CDR2 FYNNEI. Trimming at V came to 6 bases and at J to 5 bases, leaving 8 bases not matched to a gene. CDR3 DNA: TGTGCCAGCAGGGGGGTCCGGGACAGGGATCAGCCCCAGCATTTT. It is translated as CASRGVRDRDQPQHF.

This chain connects TRBV29-1 to TRBJ2-7; D is unresolved. The CDR3 runs to 15 residues. Trimming pared 0 bases from V and 5 bases from J, leaving 17 bases between. Germline values: CDR1 SQVTM, CDR2 ANQGSEA. As DNA, the CDR3 is TGCAGCGTTGAAGACGGGCTCCAGACTGGGAACGAGCAGTACTTC. This codes for CSVEDGLQTGNEQYF.

The J gene is TRBJ1-5, the V gene TRBV5-3; D perhaps matches TRBD1 (6 bases). TRBV5-3 is an open reading frame, and its role is uncertain. Trimming stripped 0 bases from V and 1 base from J, with 8 bases between. CDR3 length: 15 amino acids. The CDR3 region is CARSLAGASNQPQHF. The CDR3, as DNA: TGTGCCAGAAGCTTGGCAGGGGCAAGCAATCAGCCCCAGCATTTT.

The chain combines TRBV7-3 with TRBJ2-1, with D perhaps matching TRBD2 (6 bases). V was cut by 4 bases and J by 6 bases, with 13 bases left in between. Per germline, CDR1 SGHTA and CDR2 FQGTGA. There are 14 residues in the CDR3. This CDR3 reads CASSYDRESNEQFF. As DNA, the CDR3 is TGTGCCAGCAGCTACGACCGGGAGTCCAATGAGCAGTTCTTC.

The rearrangement uses TRBV19 and TRBJ2-3, with a possible D match to TRBD1 (6 bases). Germline-derived CDR1 and CDR2 are LNHDA and SQIVND (reference sequence). Trimming took off 0 bases at V and 5 bases at J, with 12 bases between the two ends. The CDR3 covers 15 residues. The CDR3 DNA is TGTGCCAGTAGTATAGATCCAGGGGCCCAAGATACGCAGTATTTT. Protein product: CASSIDPGAQDTQYF.

The CDR3 nucleotides are TGTGCCAGCAGCCCCGGGGAGGGGGCTGCGGGGGAGCCCCAGCATTTT. Protein sequence: CASSPGEGAAGEPQHF. The chain joins TRBV7-9 to TRBJ1-5; 7 bases match TRBD1. The V segment lost 5 bases and the J segment 8 bases; nucleotides outside the gene matches: 15. CDR1 and CDR2 from the germline V gene are SEHNR and FQNEAQ (reference sequence). The CDR3 runs to 16 residues.

The DNA for the CDR3 is TGCGCCAGCAGCTTAGGGCCCATGGGCAAACTGTTTTTT. Protein product: CASSLGPMGKLFF. The chain couples TRBV5-1 to TRBJ1-4; D is unresolved. CDR1 SGHRS and CDR2 YFSETQ come from the germline V gene. The CDR3 loop spans 13 amino acids. V gave up 2 bases and J gave up 11 bases, with 13 bases separating them.

This chain connects TRBV30 to TRBJ1-3; D is undetermined. The V end was cut by 8 bases, the J end by 9 bases, with 20 bases between. The CDR3 covers 13 residues. Germline V gene sequence: CDR1 GTSNPN, CDR2 SVGIG (reference sequence). Here the CDR3 reads CAATGSARVTIYF. The CDR3 DNA is TGTGCCGCCACGGGTTCTGCCCGCGTCACCATATATTTT.

This clone appeared a few times. The J gene is TRBJ1-2, the V gene TRBV6-4; tentatively, D is TRBD1 (6 bases). The CDR3 consists of 16 residues. The V gene lost 3 bases and the J gene lost 3 bases, with 17 bases spanning the gap. Germline CDR1 reads MRHNA; CDR2 reads SNTAGT. DNA for the CDR3: TGTGCCAGCAGTGAACCAAAAGGAGGGGGTGACTATGGCTACACCTTC. This encodes CASSEPKGGGDYGYTF.

The rearrangement uses TRBV2 and TRBJ1-4, with D perhaps TRBD1 (5 bases). The CDR3 is 14 residues long. The germline V gene has CDR1 SNHLY and CDR2 FYNNEI. V shed 3 bases and J shed 5 bases, with 10 bases lying between them. The CDR3 here is CASSEGVPNEKLFF. CDR3 sequence (DNA): TGTGCCAGCAGTGAGGGGGTCCCCAATGAAAAACTGTTTTTT. Full variable domain (rest looked up from reference TRBV2 and TRBJ1-4): EPEVTQTPSHQVTQMGQEVILRCVPISNHLYFYWYRQILGQKVEFLVSFYNNEISEKSEIFDDQFSVERPDGSNFTLKIRSTKLEDSAMYFCASSEGVPNEKLFFGSGTQLSVL.

The rearrangement links TRBV7-9 to TRBJ2-5; 10 bases map to TRBD1. The last part of the DNA fits TRBJ2-7 better; the J call may be wrong. The CDR3 loop spans 14 amino acids. Looked up from germline, CDR1 is SEHNR and CDR2 is FQNEAQ (reference sequence). In DNA, the CDR3 is TGTGCCAGCAGCTTAGTGGACAGGGGGTACGAGCAGTACTTC. As protein: CASSLVDRGYEQYF.

The chain combines TRBV28 with TRBJ2-7, with no clear D. Germline V gene data show CDR1 as MDHEN and CDR2 as SYDVKM. V was cut by 7 bases and J by 2 bases, with 18 bases left in between. The CDR3 has 15 amino acids. The CDR3: CASTLTVGGTYEQYF. In DNA, the CDR3 is TGTGCCAGCACCCTTACGGTCGGCGGTACCTACGAGCAGTACTTC.

CDR3 region: CASRRDNQPQHF. The CDR3 nucleotides read TGTGCTAGTAGGCGAGACAATCAGCCCCAGCATTTT. The V call is TRBV12-5, the J call TRBJ1-5; D is ambiguous. Trimming took 8 bases from V and 3 from J, leaving 8 bases between them. The CDR3 sequence is 12 residues long. Germline V CDR1 and CDR2: LGHNT, FRNRAP.

As regards this clone: Other nucleotide sequences from this sample produce the same CDR3. The V and J genes are TRBV18 and TRBJ2-3, with D unclear. The CDR3 has 13 amino acids. The V end was cut by 3 bases, the J end by 0 bases, with 4 bases between. Germline-derived CDR1 and CDR2 are KGHSH and LQKENI. This chain's CDR3 is CASSPASTDTQYF. CDR3 in DNA: TGTGCCAGCTCACCCGCAAGCACAGATACGCAGTATTTT.

The chain uses TRBV6-4 and TRBJ2-2; a weak D match, TRBD1 (6 bases). Germline V gene data show CDR1 as MRHNA and CDR2 as SNTAGT. Trimming left V 6 bases short and J 1 base short, with 9 bases between. The CDR3 has 14 amino acids. The CDR3 DNA reads TGTGCCAGCAGAAGACAGGTGAACACCGGGGAGCTGTTTTTT. Translation gives CASRRQVNTGELFF.

This rearrangement joins TRBV29-1 to TRBJ2-4, with 9 bases matching TRBD2. The ends lost 4 bases at V and 8 bases at J; junction bases unmatched: 9. This CDR3 contains 14 residues. Looked up from germline, CDR1 is SQVTM and CDR2 is ANQGSEA. The chain's CDR3 is CSVGAAGGFDIQYF. Written as DNA, the CDR3 is TGCAGCGTTGGGGCGGCGGGAGGGTTTGACATTCAGTACTTC.

The V gene is TRBV2, the J gene TRBJ2-5; a weak D match, TRBD2 (7 bases). V was trimmed by 7 bases and J by 6 bases, leaving 15 bases between them. This CDR3 region has 13 residues. Germline V gene lookup returns CDR1 SNHLY and CDR2 FYNNEI. The DNA of the CDR3 is TGTGCCAGCAACCTAGGGGGGGGAAAGACCCAGTACTTC. It specifies CASNLGGGKTQYF.

This chain connects TRBV19 to TRBJ2-3, with a weak D call TRBD1 (6 bases). Germline V gives CDR1 LNHDA, CDR2 SQIVND (reference sequence). The V and J ends lost 10 bases and 9 bases respectively, with 14 bases between them. CDR3 size: 11 residues. The CDR3 region has the DNA TGTGCCACCTCTAGAAGGGGGACGCAGTATTTT. As protein: CATSRRGTQYF. The variable domain in full, completed from reference TRBV19 and TRBJ2-3, reads DGGITQSPKYLFRKEGQNVTLSCEQNLNHDAMYWYRQDPGQGLRLIYYSQIVNDFQKGDIAEGYSVSREKKESFPLTVTSAQKNPTAFYLCATSRRGTQYFGPGTRLTVL.

About this clone: This same CDR3 is encoded by further DNA sequences in the sample. The chain recombines TRBV5-6 with TRBJ1-5; a possible D gene is TRBD1 (5 bases). This CDR3 region has 15 residues. From germline, CDR1 is SGHDT and CDR2 YYEEEE. V gave up 3 bases and J gave up 6 bases, with 16 bases separating them. CDR3 residues: CASSSRGTILQPQHF. The CDR3 coding sequence is TGTGCCAGCAGCTCCCGGGGGACGATTCTTCAGCCCCAGCATTTT.

V and J are TRBV5-1 and TRBJ2-7; 12 bases are shared with TRBD2. CDR3 length: 18 residues. The J segment lost 0 bases and the V segment lost 4 bases, leaving 11 bases of the junction unmatched. From germline, CDR1 is SGHRS and CDR2 YFSETQ. The CDR3 DNA reads TGCGCCAGCAGCCCGCCCCGGACTAGCGGGGCCAACTCCTACGAGCAGTACTTC. Its translation: CASSPPRTSGANSYEQYF. The variable domain in full, completed from reference TRBV5-1 and TRBJ2-7, reads KAGVTQTPRYLIKTRGQQVTLSCSPISGHRSVSWYQQTPGQGLQFLFEYFSETQRNKGNFPGRFSGRQFSNSRSEMNVSTLELGDSALYLCASSPPRTSGANSYEQYFGPGTRLTVT.

V is TRBV10-1 and J is TRBJ2-5; 10 nucleotides line up with TRBD2. With V trimmed by 0 bases and J by 1 base, 8 bases remained unmatched. The V gene's germline CDR1 is WNHNN and CDR2 SYGVQD (reference sequence). This CDR3 contains 18 residues. This CDR3 is CASSESPAGTSVQETQYF. CDR3 DNA: TGCGCCAGCAGTGAGTCTCCGGCCGGGACTAGCGTCCAAGAGACCCAGTACTTC.

A single count supports this clone. This chain links TRBV27 with TRBJ2-4; tentative D call: TRBD2 (5 bases). CDR1 MNHEY and CDR2 SMNVEV come from the germline V gene (reference sequence). Trimming took off 4 bases at V and 1 base at J, with 14 bases between the two ends. This CDR3 spans 16 amino acids. As DNA, the CDR3 is TGTGCCAGCAGTTCCCCGATACCGGGGGCCAAAAACATTCAGTACTTC. Protein sequence: CASSSPIPGAKNIQYF.

The chain links TRBV6-4 to TRBJ2-1, with 7 bases matching TRBD1. Germline trimming cut 0 bases from V and 13 bases from J; bases unmatched to any gene: 6. This CDR3 comprises 13 residues. Germline lookup yields CDR1 MRHNA and CDR2 SNTAGT. The CDR3: CASSDSRTGGQFF. The CDR3 bases are TGTGCCAGCAGTGACTCCCGGACAGGTGGACAGTTCTTC.